The present T cell receptor beta chain was sequenced within a study of cytomegalovirus exposure and HLA in healthy donors. Clones were sequenced by immunoSEQ multiplex PCR, and TCRdb holds only the in-frame ones, with some missing. The top ten hold 6.2% of the sample, which has over 120,000 clones, 75% to 90% seen once. The germline CDR1 and CDR2 sequences are SGHRS and YFSETQ. The CDR3 is made up of 15 amino acids. Trimming removed 4 bases at V and 3 bases at J, with 13 bases between. As to this clone: What it binds is not known.

Regarding the study as a whole: The tendency of first-cohort TCR clusters to co-occur in the 110 or so validation repertoires emerged from a later analysis.

This chain connects TRBV5-1 to TRBJ2-2; TRBD2 might be the D (6 bases). This clonotype was sampled from a woman in her 30s in good health and CMV-seropositive. Sample: PBMCs. Written as DNA, the CDR3 is TGCGCCAGCAGCCTTAGCGGCCCCGACACCGGGGAGCTGTTTTTT. Protein product: CASSLSGPDTGELFF.